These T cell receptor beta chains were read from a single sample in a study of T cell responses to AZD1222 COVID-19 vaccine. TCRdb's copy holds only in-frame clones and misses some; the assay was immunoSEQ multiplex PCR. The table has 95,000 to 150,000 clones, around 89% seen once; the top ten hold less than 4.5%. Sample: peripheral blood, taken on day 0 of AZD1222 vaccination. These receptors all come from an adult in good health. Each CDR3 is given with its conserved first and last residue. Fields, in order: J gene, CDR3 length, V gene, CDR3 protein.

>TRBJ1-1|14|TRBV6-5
CASRRDRGRTEAFF
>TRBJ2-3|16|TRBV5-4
CASNRLWDRGPDTQYF
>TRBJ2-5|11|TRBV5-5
CASSFQETQYF
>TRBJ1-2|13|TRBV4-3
CASSQSGAYGYTF
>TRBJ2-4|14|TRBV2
CASRPRTGLDIQYF
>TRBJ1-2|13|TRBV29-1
CSVDYTGTYGYTF
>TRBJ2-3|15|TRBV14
CASSQEGRGTDTQYF
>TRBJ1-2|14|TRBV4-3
CASSRAGANYGYTF
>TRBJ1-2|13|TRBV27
CASRPPGRGGYTF
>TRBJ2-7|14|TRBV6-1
CASSEVPSGYEQYF
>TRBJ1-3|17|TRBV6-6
CASSQTHGRAGGNTIYF
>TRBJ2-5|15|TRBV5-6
CASSLAGRGQETQYF
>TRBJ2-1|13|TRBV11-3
CASSLDQGNEQFF
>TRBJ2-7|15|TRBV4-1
CASSQQEGGSYEQYF
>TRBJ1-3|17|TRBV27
CASSPRGTGWAGNTIYF
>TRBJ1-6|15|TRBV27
CASSTWTGVYSPLHF
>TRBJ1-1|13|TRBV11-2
CASSPSGGTEAFF
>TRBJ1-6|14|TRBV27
CASSYREGYSPLHF
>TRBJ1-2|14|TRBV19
CASSIVDRVTGYTF
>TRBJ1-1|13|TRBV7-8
CASSVEQVTEAFF
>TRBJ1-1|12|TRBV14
CASSQGGRGAFF
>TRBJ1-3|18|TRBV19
CASSRFQRGPGSGNTIYF
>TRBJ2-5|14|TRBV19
CASSTTSAQETQYF
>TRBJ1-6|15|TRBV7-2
CASSEGQFYNSPLHF
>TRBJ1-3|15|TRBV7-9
CASSLYDRDGNTIYF
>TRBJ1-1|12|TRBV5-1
CASSPFGPEAFF
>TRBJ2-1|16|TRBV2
CASSLPPSGGDNEQFF
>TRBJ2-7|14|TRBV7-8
CASSPGLAGAEQYF
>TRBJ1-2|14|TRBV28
CASSHSRPNYGYTF
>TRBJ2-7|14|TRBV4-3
CASSRRQGMNEQYF
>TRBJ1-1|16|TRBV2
CASSEGPTGFGTEAFF
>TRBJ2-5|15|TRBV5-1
CASTPWGRSQETQYF
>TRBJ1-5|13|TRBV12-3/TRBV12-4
CASSSSFSQPQHF
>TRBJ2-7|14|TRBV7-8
CASSDGRGLYEQYF
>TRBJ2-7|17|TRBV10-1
CASSESGDRQGSFEQYF
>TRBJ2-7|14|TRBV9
CASSVGTGVNEQYF